Given below is one T cell receptor beta chain in context. Which antigen it targets is not known. Qualities for individual bases were not recorded, and no much larger clone is one base off. This specimen comes from a study of OX40 agonist ivuxolimab in advanced cancers. Regarding the study in general: Ivuxolimab was an agonistic, fully human IgG2 monoclonal antibody directed against OX40 (CD134), a costimulatory receptor. Intravenous ivuxolimab was administered to patients every 2 weeks at six dose levels: 0.01, 0.1, 0.3, 1.5, 3 and 10 mg/kg. Among the roughly 50 dose-escalation patients, about 20 had hepatocellular carcinoma, about 15 melanoma, 9 renal cell carcinoma and 9 head and neck cancer. The dose-escalation cohort was 82.7% male with a mean age of about 65 years, ranging from about 23 to 85. Patients were allowed to have had prior anti-PD-1, anti-PD-L1 or anti-CTLA-4 therapy, and roughly 40% of the dose-escalation patients had previously received checkpoint inhibitors. Partial responses were achieved by three dose-escalation patients, of whom one had hepatocellular carcinoma and two had cutaneous melanoma. Peripheral TCRbeta sequencing was intended to test whether TCR sequence diversity was altered and clonal T-cell expansion was caused by ivuxolimab. The monotherapy dose-escalation portion (N of about 50 patients) of the phase I ivuxolimab trial is reported in the paper. The study at large found these results: On average, CD8+ T cells showed more expanded clones than CD4+ T cells after ivuxolimab. Low levels of normalized T-cell clonal expansion were also seen in some patients who did not respond. In the 0.1-3.0 mg/kg groups, partial responders were among the patients with the lowest normalized peripheral clonal expansion, particularly in CD8+ T cells. At doses of 0.1 to 3.0 mg/kg, clonal expansion of both CD4+ and CD8+ blood T cells was observed from baseline to week 6. Antigen specificity was not determined for the clonally expanded peripheral T cells.

V trim: 2 bases; J trim: 4 bases; unmatched bases: 2. Reading the germline V gene gives CDR1 SGHTA and CDR2 FQGTGA. The CDR3 sequence holds 15 residues, the cysteine and phenylalanine included. Of the read, only the CDR3 DNA is kept; its 45 bases are in frame from base 1. Patients with autoimmune disease history or receiving systemic immunosuppression were excluded from the trial. Peripheral blood for TCR sequencing was collected from all dose cohorts at baseline, on cycle 4 day 1, and on cycle 7 day 1. The samples were drawn from a first-in-human, open-label, multicenter phase I dose-escalation trial of ivuxolimab. Adults with locally advanced or metastatic head and neck squamous cell, hepatocellular, melanoma or renal cell carcinoma were enrolled in the trial. Before TCR sequencing, CD4+ and CD8+ T cells were separately sorted from peripheral blood. To sequence the TCRbeta CDR3 region, genomic DNA was isolated from the sorted cells. The immunoSEQ Assay was used for sequencing of TCRbeta CDR3 regions. TCRdb holds this immuneACCESS table with in-frame rearrangements only. Some clones are missing; in checked studies, unresolved V genes explain under half, and the rest has no known cause. Present in this sample are 20,000 or so clones, about 80% of which were seen just once. Together, the top ten hold about 3.8% of the sample.

This sequence originates from an adult with an advanced solid tumor such as melanoma, head and neck, liver or kidney cancer. The chain employs TRBV7-3 and TRBJ2-2; 9 central nucleotides agree with TRBD1. Source: CD4+ or CD8+ T cells sorted from blood, taken in a trial of the OX40 agonist ivuxolimab. The DNA sequence is as follows: TGTGCCAGCAGCTTAGGACAGGGGTTCACCGGGGAGCTGTTTTTT. Its translation reads: CASSLGQGFTGELFF.